The clone carrying this TCR beta chain appeared a few times. These data come from a study of blood T cells in healthy people across ages. A sample-barcoded 5' primer and a J-beta primer mix were used in a second PCR of about 6 to 11 cycles. A template-switch adaptor containing 12 random nucleotides labeled each cDNA molecule. TCRdb called the 5' RACE reads again in MiXCR, with one record for every CDR3 protein. The profile shows about 1.5 million distinct CDR3 sequences, approximately 39% of them singletons. The germline gives CDR1 LGHNT, CDR2 FRNRAP. This CDR3 is 17 amino acids long. J lost 0 bases, V lost 6 bases, and 8 bases had no gene match.

Source material: blood. This rearrangement joins TRBV12-5 to TRBJ2-3, with 11 nucleotides matching TRBD2. This TCR came from a young woman in good health. CDR3 coding DNA: TGTGCTAGTGGGCCCGGGACTAGCGGTGCTAGCACAGATACGCAGTATTTT. Encoded protein: CASGPGTSGASTDTQYF.